This record looks at one T cell receptor (beta chain) sequence and its context. Its antigen is unidentified. The CDR3 runs 15 residues. Trimming removed 6 bases at V and 1 base at J, with 15 bases between. Germline CDR1 reads MNHEY; CDR2 reads SVGAGI. Clones were sequenced by immunoSEQ multiplex PCR, and TCRdb holds only the in-frame ones, with some missing. This repertoire shows more than 150,000 clones, 87% found once; its top ten account for 5.9%. The data are from a study of Ad26.COV2.S vaccination and SARS-CoV-2 variants. Broader study findings: Among vaccine recipients, spike-specific TCR breadth exceeded that of placebo recipients. Whether participants received vaccine or placebo, their non-spike TCR breadth was similar. Responses of spike-specific T cells (both CD8+ and CD4+) reportedly showed substantial breadth after vaccination.

The chain carries TRBV6-5 and TRBJ1-2; no clear D. The sample consisted of peripheral blood, taken after recovery from COVID-19. This receptor was taken from a human donor who had recovered from COVID-19. The CDR3 loop is CASSPALVGNYGYTF. In DNA form, the CDR3 reads TGTGCCAGCAGCCCCGCGCTGGTGGGTAACTATGGCTACACCTTC.